This TCR beta chain was identified in a study of OX40 agonist ivuxolimab in advanced cancers. The protocol was immunoSEQ multiplex PCR, while the TCRdb copy is restricted to in-frame clones and leaves out a portion. This sample has 75,000 to 100,000 clones, with 65% to 90% found just once. This CDR3 contains 17 residues. Between the trimmed V and J ends, which lost 2 bases and 5 bases, there was a span of 22 bases. In germline, CDR1 is SGDLS, CDR2 YYNGEE. The rearrangement uses TRBV9 and TRBJ1-1; TRBD1 might be the D (6 bases). Sample: CD4+ or CD8+ T cells sorted from blood, taken in a trial of the OX40 agonist ivuxolimab. The receptor's source is an adult with an advanced solid tumor such as melanoma, head and neck, liver or kidney cancer. CDR3 region: CASSVGRGSLGGTEAFF. In DNA form, the CDR3 reads TGTGCCAGCAGCGTTGGAAGGGGGTCCCTAGGTGGGACTGAAGCTTTCTTT.